This TCR beta chain comes out of a study of OX40 agonist ivuxolimab in advanced cancers. Autoimmune disease history or systemic immunosuppression was exclusionary. Only one count was recorded for this clone. The V gene lost 5 bases and the J gene lost 9 bases, with 22 bases spanning the gap. Germline V lookup: CDR1 MNHEY, CDR2 SVGAGI. This CDR3 region has 15 residues. Sequencing used immunoSEQ multiplex PCR; TCRdb keeps in-frame clones, though not all of them. The sample holds about 50,000 clones, about 80% seen once. The V and J genes are TRBV6-5 and TRBJ2-5; perhaps D is TRBD1 or TRBD2 (5 bases each). The source material was CD4+ or CD8+ T cells sorted from blood, sampled in a trial of the OX40 agonist ivuxolimab. The TCR comes from an adult with an advanced solid tumor such as melanoma, head and neck, liver or kidney cancer. The CDR3 nucleotides are TGTGCCAGCAGTGTCCAAATAGGGACCCAAGGGGCCCAGTACTTC. Encoded protein: CASSVQIGTQGAQYF.